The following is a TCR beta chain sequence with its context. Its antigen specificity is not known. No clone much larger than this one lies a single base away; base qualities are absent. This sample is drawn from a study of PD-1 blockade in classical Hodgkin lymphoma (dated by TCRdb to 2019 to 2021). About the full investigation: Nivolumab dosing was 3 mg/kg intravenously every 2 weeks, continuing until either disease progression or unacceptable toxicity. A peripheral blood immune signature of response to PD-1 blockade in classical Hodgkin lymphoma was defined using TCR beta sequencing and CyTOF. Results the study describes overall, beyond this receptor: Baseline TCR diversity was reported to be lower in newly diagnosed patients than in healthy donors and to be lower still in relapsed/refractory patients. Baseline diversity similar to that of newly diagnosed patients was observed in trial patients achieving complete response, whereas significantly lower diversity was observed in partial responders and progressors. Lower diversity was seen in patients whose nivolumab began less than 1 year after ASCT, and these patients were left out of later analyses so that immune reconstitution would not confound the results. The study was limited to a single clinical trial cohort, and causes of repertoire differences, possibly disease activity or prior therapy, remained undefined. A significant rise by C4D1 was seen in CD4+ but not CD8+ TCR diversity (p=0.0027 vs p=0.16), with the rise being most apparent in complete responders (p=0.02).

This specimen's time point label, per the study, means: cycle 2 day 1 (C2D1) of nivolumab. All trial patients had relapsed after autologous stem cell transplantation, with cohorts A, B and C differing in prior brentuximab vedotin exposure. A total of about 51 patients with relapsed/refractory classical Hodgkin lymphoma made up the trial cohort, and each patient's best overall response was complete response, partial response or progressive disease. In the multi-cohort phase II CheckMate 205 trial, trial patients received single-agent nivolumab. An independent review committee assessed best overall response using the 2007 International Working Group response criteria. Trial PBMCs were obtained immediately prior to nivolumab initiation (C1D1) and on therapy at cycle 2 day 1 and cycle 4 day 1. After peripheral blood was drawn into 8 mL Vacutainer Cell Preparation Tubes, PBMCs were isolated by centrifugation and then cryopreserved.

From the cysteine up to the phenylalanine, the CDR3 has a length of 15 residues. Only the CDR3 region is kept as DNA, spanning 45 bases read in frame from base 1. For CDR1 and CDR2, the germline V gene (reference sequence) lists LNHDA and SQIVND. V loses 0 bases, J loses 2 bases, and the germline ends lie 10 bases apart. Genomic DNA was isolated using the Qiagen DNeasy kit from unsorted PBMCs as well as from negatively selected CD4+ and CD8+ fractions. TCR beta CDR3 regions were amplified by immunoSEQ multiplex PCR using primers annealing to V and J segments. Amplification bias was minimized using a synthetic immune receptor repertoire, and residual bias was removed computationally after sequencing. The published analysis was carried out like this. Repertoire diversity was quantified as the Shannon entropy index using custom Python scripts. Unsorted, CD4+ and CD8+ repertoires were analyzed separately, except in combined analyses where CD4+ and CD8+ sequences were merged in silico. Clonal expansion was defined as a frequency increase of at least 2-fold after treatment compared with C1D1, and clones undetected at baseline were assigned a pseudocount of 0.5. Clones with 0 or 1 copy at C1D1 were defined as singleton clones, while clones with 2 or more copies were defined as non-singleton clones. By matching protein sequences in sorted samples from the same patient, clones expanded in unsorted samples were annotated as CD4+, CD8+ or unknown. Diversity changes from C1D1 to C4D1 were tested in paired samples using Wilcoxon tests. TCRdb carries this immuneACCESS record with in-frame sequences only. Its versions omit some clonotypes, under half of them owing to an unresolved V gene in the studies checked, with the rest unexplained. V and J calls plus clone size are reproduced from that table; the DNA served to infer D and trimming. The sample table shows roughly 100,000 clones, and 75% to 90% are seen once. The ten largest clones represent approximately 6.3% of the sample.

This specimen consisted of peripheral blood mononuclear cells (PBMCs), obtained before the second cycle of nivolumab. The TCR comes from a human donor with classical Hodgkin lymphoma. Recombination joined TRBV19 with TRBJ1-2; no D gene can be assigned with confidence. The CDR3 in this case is CASSIDLGSNYGYTF. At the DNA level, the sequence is TGTGCCAGTAGTATAGATCTGGGTTCCAACTATGGCTACACCTTC.